The sequence of this T cell receptor (beta chain) was determined in a study of T cell responses to AZD1222 COVID-19 vaccine. The germline V gene has CDR1 MDHEN and CDR2 SYDVKM. The CDR3 is 15 amino acids. Trimming shortened V by 6 bases and J by 0 bases, and 11 bases separated the two germline ends. General study results and limits: None of the repertoires were sampled until the peak T cell response had passed. Recipients of AZD1222 seropositive at baseline numbered only 6 or 7.

In regard to this clone: Its specificity is unknown.

Clones were sequenced by immunoSEQ multiplex PCR, and TCRdb holds only the in-frame ones, with some missing. The sample lists approximately 88,000 clones, around nine tenths occurring once. The sample consisted of peripheral blood, taken 28 days after the second AZD1222 dose. The chain joins TRBV28 to TRBJ1-4; D is unclear. The sequence came from an adult who received the AZD1222 COVID-19 vaccine. CDR3 protein: CASRPPAPTNEKLFF. The CDR3 DNA follows: TGTGCCAGCAGACCACCCGCCCCAACTAATGAAAAACTGTTTTTT. Full variable domain (rest looked up from reference TRBV28 and TRBJ1-4): DVKVTQSSRYLVKRTGEKVFLECVQDMDHENMFWYRQDPGLGLRLIYFSYDVKMKEKGDIPEGYSVSREKKERFSLILESASTNQTSMYLCASRPPAPTNEKLFFGSGTQLSVL.